What follows are 5 T cell receptor beta chains derived from one specimen sequenced in a study of cytomegalovirus exposure and HLA in healthy donors. The PCR was carried out with 60 Vbeta primers and 13 Jbeta primers. Sequencing used immunoSEQ multiplex PCR; TCRdb keeps in-frame clones, though not all of them. The sample has roughly 130,000 clones, about 82% seen once; the top ten hold approximately 5%. Sequences were obtained from PBMCs. These receptors originate from a man between 25 and 39 years old in good health and CMV-seronegative.

The chain joins TRBV9 to TRBJ1-2; the D gene is possibly TRBD1 (6 bases). Trimming pared 4 bases from V and 8 bases from J, leaving 18 bases between. Germline loops: CDR1 SGDLS, CDR2 YYNGEE. The CDR3 has 14 amino acids. CDR3: CASSSNRDNSGYTF. The CDR3, as DNA: TGTGCCAGCAGCTCTAACCGGGACAATAGCGGCTACACCTTC.

The chain recombines TRBV4-3 with TRBJ2-1; 12 nucleotides align to TRBD1. The CDR3 loop spans 18 amino acids. With V trimmed by 0 bases and J by 7 bases, 10 bases remained unmatched. The germline V gene has CDR1 LGHNA and CDR2 YSLEER. The CDR3 is CASSQDGPGQGAWNEQFF. CDR3 nucleotides: TGCGCCAGCAGCCAAGATGGACCGGGACAGGGGGCTTGGAATGAGCAGTTCTTC.

The genes are TRBV7-2 and TRBJ2-1; TRBD2 matches at 7 bases. Germline loops: CDR1 SGHTA, CDR2 FQGNSA. V shed 5 bases and J 0 bases; nucleotides not matched to a gene: 7. CDR3 length: 16 amino acids. CDR3 bases: TGTGCCAGCAGCGCCAGCGGGGCCCTCTCCTACAATGAGCAGTTCTTC. Translating it yields CASSASGALSYNEQFF. Filled out from reference TRBV7-2 and TRBJ2-1, the complete variable domain reads GAGVSQSPSNKVTEKGKDVELRCDPISGHTALYWYRQSLGQGLEFLIYFQGNSAPDKSGLPSDRFSAERTGGSVSTLTIQRTQQEDSAVYLCASSASGALSYNEQFFGPGTRLTVL.

Details on this clone: A read error may produce the germline difference seen at one junction end. The V and J genes are TRBV7-7 and TRBJ2-5; 7 bases are a match to TRBD1. CDR1 and CDR2 (germline): SSHAT, FNYEAQ (reference sequence). CDR3 length: 15 residues. The CDR3 DNA follows: TGTGCTAGCAGCTCCCTGACAGGGCCCCAAGAGACCCAGTACTTC. Translation gives CASSSLTGPQETQYF.

This sequence joins TRBV4-2 and TRBJ2-7, with TRBD1 matching over 8 bases. The trim removed 6 bases at V and 2 bases at J, leaving 9 bases unmatched. Germline V gives CDR1 LGHNA, CDR2 YNFKEQ. The CDR3 sequence is 15 residues long. The CDR3: CASSPTGGPPYEQYF. In nucleotides, the CDR3 is TGTGCCAGCAGTCCAACAGGGGGTCCCCCCTACGAGCAGTACTTC.